The clone carrying this T cell receptor beta chain turned up a few times. Its antigen remains unidentified. This record belongs to a study of cytomegalovirus exposure and HLA in healthy donors. Study at large: The early release's HLA-typed donors yielded some 85 million unique TCRs.

The CDR3 runs 15 residues. Trimming shortened V by 7 bases and J by 2 bases, and 18 bases separated the two germline ends. Germline V gives CDR1 SQVTM, CDR2 ANQGSEA. The PCR made use of 60 Vbeta and 13 Jbeta primers. TCRdb's table, derived via immunoSEQ multiplex PCR, lists solely in-frame clones and lacks some. The sample shows 35,000 to 45,000 clones, 50% of them seen only once. Study-level findings and limits: After further analysis at a later stage, 16,951 TCR beta sequences were associated with HLA alleles at 0.05 false discovery rate. DRB1 had the most TCR associations and HLA-C the fewest, a later analysis found, with rates varying by HLA locus. Most TCRs appeared rarely, but some public TCRs recurred in many donors.

The genes are TRBV29-1 and TRBJ1-3, with D possibly TRBD1 on 6 matching bases. The source of this sequence is a human donor in good health. Sequencing was performed on PBMCs. The CDR3 coding sequence is TGCAGCGCTGATGTAGGGGGGGTAGCTGGAAACACCATATATTTT. Translated: CSADVGGVAGNTIYF.